The clone carrying this TCR beta chain was detected ten times or more. Its antigen is undetermined. The CDR3 consists of 14 residues. The germline V gene encodes CDR1 DFQATT and CDR2 SNEGSKA (reference sequence). After removal of 6 bases from V and 4 bases from J, the junction contained 5 bases not matched to a gene. The data derive from a study of T-cell reconstitution after alpha-beta-depleted transplantation in children. General observations from the study: The authors attributed T-cell counts and diversity one year after transplant mostly to newly produced T cells. The origin of high day-60 TCRbeta diversity in some patients lay in surviving recipient T cells and thymic progenitors. At around two months after transplant, the alpha-beta T cells were reportedly derived from several hundred expanded clones that came from non-depleted graft cells.

Preparing the TCRbeta library involved the use of unique molecular identifiers. TCRdb re-called the PCR reads through MiXCR, storing one row per CDR3 protein. Of approximately 98,000 distinct CDR3 sequences listed, about 6.5% are singletons. V gene TRBV20-1 combines with J gene TRBJ2-1; TRBD2 matches 11 bases. The sequencing here drew on PBMCs, mostly from graft donor cells, taken 360 days after TCRalphabeta/CD19-depleted stem cell transplant. This TCR was recovered from a male patient aged 2-9 years who had a stem cell transplant for acute lymphoblastic leukemia, so the T cells may come from the graft donor. In nucleotides, the CDR3 is TGCAGTGCCGATACTAGCGGGGGTTACAATGAGCAGTTCTTC. This encodes CSADTSGGYNEQFF.